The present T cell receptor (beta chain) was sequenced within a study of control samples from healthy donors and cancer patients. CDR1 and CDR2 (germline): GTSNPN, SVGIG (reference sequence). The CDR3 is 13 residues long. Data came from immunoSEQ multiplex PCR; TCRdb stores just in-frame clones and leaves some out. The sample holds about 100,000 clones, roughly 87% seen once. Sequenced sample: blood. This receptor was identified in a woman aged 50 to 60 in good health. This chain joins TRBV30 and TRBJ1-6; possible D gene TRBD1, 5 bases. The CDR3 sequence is CAQSGGPDSPLHF. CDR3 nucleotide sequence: TGTGCGCAGAGCGGGGGTCCGGATTCACCCCTCCACTTT.